This entry lists 23 T cell receptor beta chains sequenced from one sample in a study of shared clonotypes between healthy human individuals. Assay used: immunoSEQ multiplex PCR; TCRdb lists only in-frame clones, some missing. The profile shows around 980,000 clones, more than 75% of them singletons. Sequencing input: memory CD4+ T cells from PBMCs. Subset specified: CD45RA-negative fraction. The receptors derive from a man aged 18 to 29 in good health. Some clones in this sample may be carry-over from other donors' samples.

This chain links TRBV6-4 with TRBJ2-7, with D tentatively TRBD1 (6 bases). Germline-derived CDR1 and CDR2 are MRHNA and SNTAGT. The CDR3 is made up of 17 amino acids. With 5 bases removed from V and 2 bases from J, the gap between germline ends came to 22 bases. The CDR3 DNA reads TGTGCCAGCAGTCTAACTCTAACAGTCCGGGACACCTACGAGCAGTACTTC. The encoded protein is CASSLTLTVRDTYEQYF.

The sample holds a few counts of this clone. This rearrangement joins TRBV2 to TRBJ1-2; no clear D gene. The CDR3 loop spans 14 amino acids. The germline V and J ends were trimmed by 0 bases and 8 bases, with 13 bases remaining between them. Germline lookup yields CDR1 SNHLY and CDR2 FYNNEI. CDR3 DNA: TGTGCCAGCAGTGAAGCAACGAGGGTTGGAGGCTACACCTTC. Its translation is CASSEATRVGGYTF.

The V call is TRBV6-5, the J call TRBJ1-5; tentative D call: TRBD1 (5 bases). The CDR3 contains 13 residues. Trimming cost V 8 bases and J 5 bases, with 13 bases left between them. The germline gives CDR1 MNHEY, CDR2 SVGAGI. The CDR3 loop is CASGDHADQPQHF. CDR3 DNA sequence: TGTGCCAGCGGGGACCATGCGGATCAGCCCCAGCATTTT.

The chain combines TRBV11-2 with TRBJ2-1; 7 nucleotides match TRBD2. The germline V gene encodes CDR1 SGHAT and CDR2 FQNNGV. Unmatched junction bases numbered 13, after V lost 5 bases and J lost 6 bases. The CDR3 has 16 amino acids. The CDR3 loop reads CASSPVGGGPSNEQFF. Here the CDR3 DNA reads TGTGCCAGCAGCCCCGTTGGGGGAGGGCCAAGCAATGAGCAGTTCTTC.

About this clone itself: Other nucleotide sequences from this sample produce the same CDR3. This rearrangement joins TRBV30 to TRBJ2-3; 9 bases are a match to TRBD1. The V gene end was trimmed by 1 base and the J gene end by 4 bases; junction bases not matched to a gene: 3. The CDR3 sequence is 14 residues long. Germline V lookup: CDR1 GTSNPN, CDR2 SVGIG (reference sequence). As DNA, the CDR3 is TGTGCCTGGAGTGGGGGACAGGGAGCAGATACGCAGTATTTT. Its translation: CAWSGGQGADTQYF. The whole variable domain, remainder taken from reference TRBV30 and TRBJ2-3, is SQTIHQWPATLVQPVGSPLSLECTVEGTSNPNLYWYRQAAGRGLQLLFYSVGIGQISSEVPQNLSASRPQDRQFILSSKKLLLSDSGFYLCAWSGGQGADTQYFGPGTRLTVL.

This clone has just a few counts. The gene calls are TRBV6-5 and TRBJ2-7; 9 bases map to TRBD1. From germline, CDR1 is MNHEY and CDR2 SVGAGI. The trim removed 7 bases at V and 2 bases at J, leaving 9 bases unmatched. This CDR3 region has 15 residues. Here the CDR3 reads CASTSPGQGPYEQYF. The CDR3, as DNA: TGTGCCAGCACCAGCCCGGGACAGGGTCCCTACGAGCAGTACTTC.

The rearrangement uses TRBV6-6 and TRBJ2-7; TRBD1 agrees at 12 bases. The junction had 6 bases not matched to a gene; V was cut back by 6 bases and J by 6 bases. Germline loops: CDR1 MNHNY, CDR2 SVGAGI (reference sequence). The CDR3 totals 14 residues. In DNA, the CDR3 is TGTGCCAGCAGCAAGGGACAGGGGGCTGGCGAGCAGTACTTC. Translated, it gives CASSKGQGAGEQYF.

Written as DNA, the CDR3 is TGTGCTAGTGGTTTGGAGAGGAACACTGAAGCTTTCTTT. Translating it yields CASGLERNTEAFF. This chain uses TRBV12-5 with TRBJ1-1; D remains unclear. V dropped 1 base and J dropped 1 base, with 4 bases sitting between them. CDR1 LGHNT and CDR2 FRNRAP come from the germline V gene. This CDR3 has 13 residues.

The chain couples TRBV18 to TRBJ2-7; 9 bases map to TRBD1. In germline, CDR1 is KGHSH, CDR2 LQKENI. The CDR3 is made up of 14 amino acids. V was pared by 3 bases and J by 6 bases, with 6 bases of the junction left unmatched. This CDR3 is CASSPGQGPFEQYF. The DNA of the CDR3 is TGTGCCAGCTCACCGGGACAGGGTCCTTTCGAGCAGTACTTC.

The V gene is TRBV4-1, the J gene TRBJ1-5, with D tentatively TRBD1 (5 bases). The CDR3 is 15 amino acids. Looked up from germline, CDR1 is MGHRA and CDR2 is YSYEKL. V lost 0 bases and J 3 bases, leaving 9 bases between the germline ends. The chain's CDR3 is CASSQDGGPNQPQHF. DNA of the CDR3: TGCGCCAGCAGCCAAGATGGGGGACCCAATCAGCCCCAGCATTTT.

This clone was seen a few times. Different DNA sequences within this sample yield the same CDR3. The chain employs TRBV29-1 and TRBJ2-2; D unclear. Looked up from germline, CDR1 is SQVTM and CDR2 is ANQGSEA. The V end was cut by 4 bases, the J end by 5 bases, with 8 bases between. The CDR3 runs to 12 residues. The chain's CDR3 is CSVGRGTGELFF. The DNA of the CDR3 is TGCAGCGTTGGACGCGGAACCGGGGAGCTGTTTTTT.

The CDR3 coding sequence is TGTGCCAGCACCGACTCCGGGAGTGGGGCTTTCTTT. Its translation: CASTDSGSGAFF. The rearrangement links TRBV11-2 to TRBJ1-1; D uncertain. The CDR3 is made up of 12 amino acids. From germline, CDR1 is SGHAT and CDR2 FQNNGV. Trimming pared 7 bases from V and 11 bases from J, leaving 17 bases between.

V and J are TRBV18 and TRBJ2-2; no clear D gene. The V gene's germline CDR1 is KGHSH and CDR2 LQKENI. This CDR3 has 16 amino acids. Between the trimmed V and J ends, which lost 2 bases and 2 bases, there was a span of 12 bases. CDR3: CASSPGIKGNTGELFF. In DNA form, the CDR3 reads TGTGCCAGCTCACCAGGAATAAAGGGTAACACCGGGGAGCTGTTTTTT.

This clone was found once. The chain couples TRBV5-4 to TRBJ1-2; D unresolved. The CDR3 extends over 14 amino acids. Germline V gene lookup returns CDR1 SGHNT and CDR2 YYREEE (reference sequence). Trimming left V 2 bases short and J 0 bases short, with 8 bases between. CDR3 residues: CASSLQQTNYGYTF. CDR3 DNA sequence: TGTGCCAGCAGCTTACAGCAAACTAACTATGGCTACACCTTC.

The chain is built from TRBV7-8 and TRBJ2-1; 7 bases agree with TRBD1. With 0 bases clipped from V and 6 bases from J, the junction kept 5 bases outside the gene matches. Germline CDR1 and CDR2: SGHVS and FQNEAQ. The CDR3 consists of 15 residues. The DNA for the CDR3 is TGTGCCAGCAGCTTAGCGCTCAGGGGGATCAATGAGCAGTTCTTC. It is translated as CASSLALRGINEQFF.

The chain is built from TRBV5-1 and TRBJ2-7; TRBD2 aligns across 7 bases. Germline CDR1 SGHRS, CDR2 YFSETQ. V gave up 4 bases and J gave up 7 bases; unmatched junction bases: 14. The CDR3 length is 15 residues. The CDR3 spells CASSPERGGPDEQYF. In DNA, the CDR3 is TGCGCCAGCAGCCCCGAACGGGGAGGGCCGGATGAGCAGTACTTC.

This clone has only a few counts. This rearrangement joins TRBV28 to TRBJ1-5, with D perhaps matching TRBD1 (5 bases). Trimming took 7 bases from V and 2 from J, leaving 15 bases between them. Germline V gene sequence: CDR1 MDHEN, CDR2 SYDVKM. The CDR3 sequence is 15 residues long. In DNA form, the CDR3 reads TGTGCCAGCACTTCTGGGGTCAGGGGCAATCAGCCCCAGCATTTT. Encoded protein: CASTSGVRGNQPQHF.

The chain has TRBV29-1 and TRBJ2-7; TRBD2 agrees at 13 bases. Germline CDR1 SQVTM, CDR2 ANQGSEA. There are 18 residues in the CDR3. The J segment lost 6 bases and the V segment lost 6 bases, leaving 20 bases of the junction unmatched. CDR3 loop: CSVRGGRTSGGLLGEQYF. The CDR3 DNA reads TGCAGCGTAAGAGGTGGCAGGACTAGCGGGGGCCTTTTGGGCGAGCAGTACTTC.

The chain joins TRBV28 to TRBJ1-5; D might be TRBD1 (5 bases). Germline V lookup: CDR1 MDHEN, CDR2 SYDVKM. Trimming left V 5 bases short and J 2 bases short, with 13 bases between. The CDR3 sequence is 15 residues long. This CDR3 is CASSPGLRGNQPQHF. For the CDR3, the DNA is TGTGCCAGCAGTCCGGGACTTCGAGGCAATCAGCCCCAGCATTTT.

This clone was observed a handful of times. The chain uses TRBV2 and TRBJ1-2, with D tentatively TRBD1 (5 bases). Germline CDR1 SNHLY, CDR2 FYNNEI. Deletions cut 7 bases from V and 2 bases from J, with 14 bases between. This CDR3 has 14 residues. The CDR3 protein is CASTPTTENYGYTF. DNA of the CDR3: TGTGCCAGCACCCCCACGACAGAAAACTATGGCTACACCTTC. The full variable domain, with the rest looked up from reference TRBV2 and TRBJ1-2, is EPEVTQTPSHQVTQMGQEVILRCVPISNHLYFYWYRQILGQKVEFLVSFYNNEISEKSEIFDDQFSVERPDGSNFTLKIRSTKLEDSAMYFCASTPTTENYGYTFGSGTRLTVV.

In regard to this clone: Other DNA sequences in the same sample also yield this CDR3. The genes are TRBV28 and TRBJ2-6; no definite D call. Germline lookup yields CDR1 MDHEN and CDR2 SYDVKM. The CDR3 length is 13 residues. V gave up 2 bases and J gave up 3 bases, with 2 bases separating them. CDR3 sequence (DNA): TGTGCCAGCAGTTTAGGTGGGGCCAACGTCCTGACTTTC. Amino acid sequence: CASSLGGANVLTF.

In its sample, this clone was seen once. This chain uses TRBV7-9 with TRBJ1-2; 8 positions match TRBD1. With 1 base clipped from V and 0 bases from J, the junction kept 7 bases outside the gene matches. Germline V gene sequence: CDR1 SEHNR, CDR2 FQNEAQ (reference sequence). This CDR3 spans 17 amino acids. The CDR3 sequence: CASSLGTGWRTNYGYTF. The CDR3 nucleotides are TGTGCCAGCAGCTTAGGGACAGGGTGGAGGACTAACTATGGCTACACCTTC.

The chain has TRBV7-3 and TRBJ2-1; no firm D call. With 3 bases removed from V and 0 bases from J, the gap between germline ends came to 9 bases. Germline V gene lookup returns CDR1 SGHTA and CDR2 FQGTGA. This CDR3 is 15 amino acids long. This chain's CDR3 is CASSLSPISYNEQFF. For the CDR3, the DNA is TGTGCCAGCAGCTTGAGCCCTATCTCCTACAATGAGCAGTTCTTC.